The sequence of this TCR beta chain was determined in a study of pediatric ulcerative colitis. Regarding the study as a whole: Ulcerative colitis patients shared more blood-rectal clones than controls. Rectal pinch biopsies may include blood-derived T cells. Rectal repertoires separated controls, mild-moderate and acute severe colitis.

Rectal tissue came from one to two pinch biopsies taken at colonoscopy. The data were produced by immunoSEQ multiplex PCR, yet TCRdb's version contains in-frame clones alone and is incomplete. The sample has tens of thousands of clones; roughly 72% are singletons. For this clone: Its antigen is undetermined.

The V gene's germline CDR1 is SQVTM and CDR2 ANQGSEA. CDR3 length equals 13 residues. Trimming cost V 6 bases and J 6 bases; bases outside gene matches: 9. The chain combines TRBV29-1 with TRBJ1-1; 8 bases align to TRBD1. Sequencing was done on a sample of gut tissue. This clonotype was sampled from a boy aged 5-17 years with moderate ulcerative colitis. Written as DNA, the CDR3 is TGCAGCGTCCGGGACAGGCTAGGCTCTGAAGCTTTCTTT. This sequence encodes CSVRDRLGSEAFF.